Presented here are 7 T cell receptor beta chains from one specimen sequenced in a study of blood T cell repertoires in COVID-19. Only in-frame clones appear in the TCRdb table, and some are missing; sequencing was by immunoSEQ multiplex PCR. The sample has around 180,000 clones; about 80% are singletons. The specimen was peripheral blood. These receptors originate from a man between 70 and 80 years old with active or convalescent COVID-19.

V gene TRBV7-2 combines with J gene TRBJ1-2; TRBD1 might be the D (5 bases). This CDR3 has 14 residues. Between the trimmed V and J ends, which lost 2 bases and 2 bases, there was a span of 9 bases. Germline V CDR1 and CDR2: SGHTA, FQGNSA. This CDR3 is CASSLIGGNYGYTF. CDR3 DNA sequence: TGTGCCAGCAGCTTAATCGGGGGAAACTATGGCTACACCTTC.

The genes are TRBV7-2 and TRBJ2-1; 12 bases fit TRBD2. The trim removed 7 bases at V and 1 base at J, leaving 5 bases unmatched. The germline CDR1 and CDR2 sequences are SGHTA and FQGNSA. The CDR3 is 16 residues long. This CDR3 is CASNRLAGASYNEQFF. The DNA of the CDR3 is TGTGCCAGCAACCGACTAGCGGGAGCTTCCTACAATGAGCAGTTCTTC.

This chain links TRBV5-4 with TRBJ1-1, with D uncertain. The germline V gene encodes CDR1 SGHNT and CDR2 YYREEE (reference sequence). The CDR3 length is 16 residues. V lost 3 bases and J 1 base, leaving 16 bases between the germline ends. In DNA, the CDR3 is TGTGCCAGCAGCTATGGTATCGCGGAAAGGAACACTGAAGCTTTCTTT. This sequence encodes CASSYGIAERNTEAFF. The full variable domain, in which reference TRBV5-4 and TRBJ1-1 provide the parts outside the CDR3, is ETGVTQSPTHLIKTRGQQVTLRCSSQSGHNTVSWYQQALGQGPQFIFQYYREEENGRGNFPPRFSGLQFPNYSSELNVNALELDDSALYLCASSYGIAERNTEAFFGQGTRLTVV.

Here the CDR3 DNA reads TGTGCCACCAAGCGAACCACTAGCACAGATACGCAGTATTTT. Its protein is CATKRTTSTDTQYF. This chain connects TRBV2 to TRBJ2-3; D not certain. This CDR3 has 14 amino acids. Germline V gene data show CDR1 as SNHLY and CDR2 as FYNNEI. V lost 10 bases to trimming and J lost 0 bases, with 14 bases between them. Based on the CDR3 plus reference TRBV2 and TRBJ2-3, the full variable domain is EPEVTQTPSHQVTQMGQEVILRCVPISNHLYFYWYRQILGQKVEFLVSFYNNEISEKSEIFDDQFSVERPDGSNFTLKIRSTKLEDSAMYFCATKRTTSTDTQYFGPGTRLTVL.

This clone showed up just a few times. V gene TRBV3-1 (or the pseudogene TRBV3-2) combines with J gene TRBJ2-2; D is unclear. Germline V gives CDR1 LGHDT, CDR2 YNNKEL (reference sequence). The V end lost 1 base, the J end lost 5 bases, and 8 bases lay between the germline ends. The CDR3 contains 14 residues. The CDR3: CASSQGRVTGELFF. In nucleotides, the CDR3 is TGTGCCAGCAGCCAAGGCCGGGTGACCGGGGAGCTGTTTTTT.

This sequence joins TRBV6-5 and TRBJ2-2; the D is unclear. Germline assignment: CDR1 MNHEY and CDR2 SVGAGI. V lost 2 bases, J lost 4 bases, and 11 bases lay in between. CDR3 length: 15 amino acids. The CDR3 DNA reads TGTGCCAGCAGTTACAACGCGGCGTCCACCGGGGAGCTGTTTTTT. It translates to CASSYNAASTGELFF.

This sequence joins TRBV30 and TRBJ1-2; 9 bases match TRBD1. This CDR3 region has 14 residues. CDR1 is GTSNPN and CDR2 is SVGIG in the germline V gene (reference sequence). Trimming cost V 2 bases and J 4 bases; bases outside gene matches: 5. The CDR3: CAWSYTGGAYGYTF. CDR3 sequence (DNA): TGTGCCTGGAGTTACACAGGGGGCGCCTATGGCTACACCTTC.